The present entry profiles one T cell receptor beta chain with its context. The antigen remains undetermined. Both CD4+ and CD8+ T cells were separated by sorting PBMCs. This CDR3 contains 15 residues. The V end lost 3 bases, the J end lost 3 bases, and 16 bases lay between the germline ends. Germline CDR1 reads SGHDT; CDR2 reads YYEEEE. These data originate in a study of CD8+ T cells in alopecia areata. Following extraction, RNA underwent reverse transcription to cDNA, which served as the sequencing template. TCRdb keeps only in-frame clones here, not all; method: immunoSEQ multiplex PCR. The profile shows 200,000 to 250,000 clones, 56% of them singletons. Study-wide findings and caveats: Higher clonality was seen in lesional scalp than in normal scalp, especially in alopecia totalis/universalis. Between patients, shared TCR sequences were less clear than in mice. This was possibly due in part to HLA diversity in the patient population. Scalp sample data also include resident alphabeta T cells from normal skin.

This TCR was recovered from a human donor in good health. Input material: CD8+ T cells sorted from blood. The chain employs TRBV5-6 and TRBJ2-7, with D possibly being TRBD1 (6 bases). The CDR3 coding sequence is TGTGCCAGCAGCTGGAACGAAGGACAGATCTACGAGCAGTACTTC. Translated, it gives CASSWNEGQIYEQYF.